These T cell receptor beta chains were read from a single sample in a study of shared clonotypes between healthy human individuals. Repertoires were generated with immunoSEQ multiplex PCR, while TCRdb's copy carries only in-frame clones and drops some. The data show approximately 710,000 clones, with less than 95% seen just once and 34% held by the top ten. What was sequenced was memory CD8+ T cells from PBMCs. The receptors were gathered from a young man in good health. Some clones in this sample may be carry-over from other donors' samples. CDR3s include the opening cysteine and the closing phenylalanine or tryptophan. The D gene is left open where the match is weak. Clone size is given for some rows only: seen once, a few or many times, or a class if the clone is expanded.

D,V,length,J,size,DNA,CDR3
NA,TRBV7-6,15,TRBJ2-1,NA,TGTGCCAGCAGCTTTATCCTAGCGAAATCAAATGAGCAGTTCTTC,CASSFILAKSNEQFF
NA,TRBV27,12,TRBJ2-7,NA,TGTGCCAGCAGTTTCTCTCCATCCGAGCAGTACTTC,CASSFSPSEQYF
NA,TRBV6-5,12,TRBJ2-7,NA,TGTGCCAGCAGTAACCAGGGCCACGAGCAGTACTTC,CASSNQGHEQYF
TRBD2,TRBV29-1,14,TRBJ2-1,NA,TGCAGCGCCCCGACTAGCGGAGAATACAATGAGCAGTTCTTC,CSAPTSGEYNEQFF
NA,TRBV11-2,13,TRBJ1-1,once,TGTGCCAGCAGCCGGACAGAGAACACTGAAGCTTTCTTT,CASSRTENTEAFF
TRBD2,TRBV7-9,17,TRBJ2-1,NA,TGTGCCAGCAGCTTAACTAGCGGGAGTGGCCCCTACAATGAGCAGTTCTTC,CASSLTSGSGPYNEQFF
TRBD2,TRBV27,15,TRBJ2-7,once,TGTGCCACCTCAATCCGACTAGCGGGGACCTACGAGCAGTACTTC,CATSIRLAGTYEQYF
TRBD2,TRBV19,17,TRBJ2-1,once,TGTGCCAGTAGTATAGTATGGCTAGCGGGAGGGTGGAATGAGCAGTTCTTC,CASSIVWLAGGWNEQFF
TRBD2,TRBV15,14,TRBJ2-7,NA,TGTGCCACCAGCTGGGGGGGGAGTGGCTACGAGCAGTACTTC,CATSWGGSGYEQYF
NA,TRBV28,11,TRBJ1-1,NA,TGTGCCAGCAGTTCCTTCCCTGAAGCTTTCTTT,CASSSFPEAFF
TRBD1,TRBV10-3,15,TRBJ2-7,NA,TGTGCCATCAGAGAAGACAGGGGGAGTTCATACGAGCAGTACTTC,CAIREDRGSSYEQYF
NA,TRBV7-8,16,TRBJ2-1,NA,TGTGCCAGCAGCTTAGTGGACTTCAATGGCTACAATGAGCAGTTCTTC,CASSLVDFNGYNEQFF